What follows is one T cell receptor beta chain and its context. The antigen is not known. This may arise from a read error, as a much more abundant clone is one base away. This sample is part of a study of molecular identifiers for immune sequencing clone quantification. Each library that profiled naive CD8 cells came from roughly 20,000 to 1,000,000 sorted cells with 10%, 30% or 50% RNA. Whole-study findings and limits: Jurkat TCR RNA spiked in from one cell could reportedly be detected among about 1.1 million naive cells. Clones above 20 RNA copies held over 99% of effector molecules, under 1% in naive cells.

Bulk libraries came from a prior protocol with listed TCR primers. MiXCR, run by TCRdb on the PCR reads, gives a single entry per CDR3 protein. This sample has about 70,000 distinct CDR3 sequences; 15% to 20% occur once, and the top ten carry over 1.3%. Trimming left V 2 bases short and J 11 bases short, with 4 bases between. The germline V gene has CDR1 SGHAT and CDR2 FQNNGV. This CDR3 region has 10 residues. This chain uses TRBV11-2 with TRBJ2-1; D gene ambiguous. This receptor was obtained from a human donor in good health. Some libraries in this study had Jurkat cell RNA spiked in. Sequencing was performed on naive CD8+ T cells from blood, with Jurkat cell RNA spiked in. Regarding subset: FACS-sorted CD8+CD4-CCR7+CD45RA+ naive T cells. The DNA of the CDR3 is TGTGCCAGCAGCTTACCTCAGCAGTTCTTC. Translating it yields CASSLPQQFF.